Each of the 4 T cell receptor beta chains below was sequenced from the same sample in a study of a mutant IDH1 vaccine in newly diagnosed glioma. Sample time point: baseline, week 1 (first vaccination visit). As to treatment: pre-vaccination baseline after standard-of-care therapy. Using immunoSEQ multiplex PCR, the repertoire was profiled, and TCRdb retains in-frame clones only, with some absent. This sample has over 80,000 clones, with around nine tenths found just once. Sequenced here: PBMCs, sampled from a glioma patient treated with radiotherapy, temozolomide or both. These receptors all come from a woman between 45 and 60 years old with glioma.

The CDR3 loop is CASRKTGYYEQYF. The DNA of the CDR3 is TGTGCCAGCCGAAAGACAGGGTACTACGAGCAGTACTTC. This chain links TRBV28 with TRBJ2-7; 7 nucleotides line up with TRBD1. Trimming took 8 bases from V and 3 from J; bases not matched to a gene: 7. The CDR3 spans 13 residues. The germline CDR1 and CDR2 sequences are MDHEN and SYDVKM.

Details on this clone: Since the CDR3 does not end with the conserved phenylalanine or tryptophan, this likely comes from a read error. It is unclear where the CDR3 begins or ends on the DNA, so no DNA is shown, and the CDR3 is as TCRdb lists it. The chain joins TRBV21-1 to TRBJ2-4; TRBD1, as called in the table, went unchecked against the DNA. TRBV21-1 is marked as a pseudogene. The CDR3 numbers 12 amino acids, ends counted. This CDR3 is CASSYRVKGEMV.

This chain connects TRBV9 to TRBJ1-2, with D unclear. Germline-derived CDR1 and CDR2 are SGDLS and YYNGEE. The germline V and J ends were trimmed by 4 bases and 8 bases, with 24 bases remaining between them. The CDR3 consists of 16 residues. CDR3 DNA: TGTGCCAGCAGCCTAGACTCCGGGCCATCTCTCGGGGGCTACACCTTC. It codes for CASSLDSGPSLGGYTF.

The chain has TRBV28 and TRBJ2-3; D not certain. CDR3 length equals 13 residues. The V end was cut by 5 bases, the J end by 2 bases, with 8 bases between. Germline CDR1 is MDHEN and CDR2 is SYDVKM. As DNA, the CDR3 is TGTGCCAGCAGTCCTCCGGCCACAGATACGCAGTATTTT. This translates into CASSPPATDTQYF.